The 6 T cell receptor beta chains in this list originate from one sample, sequenced in a study of OX40 agonist ivuxolimab in advanced cancers. Clones were read by immunoSEQ multiplex PCR, and TCRdb kept only the in-frame ones, dropping some. Here the sample spans about 72,000 clones, roughly four fifths being singletons. The sample in question was CD4+ or CD8+ T cells sorted from blood, obtained in a trial of the OX40 agonist ivuxolimab. These receptors came from an adult with an advanced solid tumor such as melanoma, head and neck, liver or kidney cancer.

This chain links TRBV5-1 with TRBJ2-3; D is possibly TRBD1 (6 bases). Germline assignment: CDR1 SGHRS and CDR2 YFSETQ. V lost 4 bases to trimming and J lost 10 bases, with 13 bases between them. The length of the CDR3 is 12 residues. CDR3 sequence reads: CASSQPRGPQYF. For the CDR3, the DNA is TGCGCCAGCAGCCAACCCAGGGGTCCGCAGTATTTT.

This chain connects TRBV6-5 to TRBJ1-4; D is possibly TRBD1 (6 bases). The germline V and J ends were trimmed by 3 bases and 2 bases, with 13 bases remaining between them. The CDR3 covers 16 residues. Germline V gene data show CDR1 as MNHEY and CDR2 as SVGAGI. For the CDR3, the DNA is TGTGCCAGCAGTTATTTGTCCGGGGGCACTAATGAAAAACTGTTTTTT. Translating gives CASSYLSGGTNEKLFF.

The genes are TRBV9 and TRBJ2-1, with 11 bases identical to TRBD2. The V gene's germline CDR1 is SGDLS and CDR2 YYNGEE. Trimming cost V 0 bases and J 8 bases; bases outside gene matches: 4. This CDR3 contains 15 residues. The CDR3 DNA sequence: TGTGCCAGCAGCGTAGCACTAGCGGGAGTCGATGAGCAGTTCTTC. It encodes CASSVALAGVDEQFF.

The chain recombines TRBV28 with TRBJ1-5, with 7 bases lining up with TRBD1. The CDR3 is 15 amino acids. Germline CDR1 is MDHEN and CDR2 is SYDVKM. Trimming took 5 bases from V and 0 from J; bases not matched to a gene: 4. The CDR3 loop reads CASSGTGVSNQPQHF. The CDR3 DNA is TGTGCCAGCAGTGGTACAGGGGTTAGCAATCAGCCCCAGCATTTT.

The V call is TRBV29-1, the J call TRBJ1-1, with 10 bases aligning to TRBD1. The trim removed 4 bases at V and 4 bases at J, leaving 9 bases unmatched. Germline V CDR1 and CDR2: SQVTM, ANQGSEA. The CDR3 is made up of 15 amino acids. CDR3 loop: CSVAEFRDRGTEAFF. The CDR3, as DNA: TGCAGCGTTGCAGAATTCCGGGACAGGGGCACTGAAGCTTTCTTT. The entire variable domain, with the rest obtained from reference TRBV29-1 and TRBJ1-1, is as follows: SAVISQKPSRDICQRGTSLTIQCQVDSQVTMMFWYRQQPGQSLTLIATANQGSEATYESGFVIDKFPISRPNLTFSTLTVSNMSPEDSSIYLCSVAEFRDRGTEAFFGQGTRLTVV.

The chain's CDR3 is CASSVGPQRDAFF. CDR3 nucleotides: TGTGCCAGCAGCGTCGGACCCCAGAGGGATGCTTTCTTT. The chain links TRBV11-3 to TRBJ1-1; no clear D gene. Germline V gives CDR1 SGHNT, CDR2 YENEEA. V lost 5 bases to trimming and J lost 11 bases, with 18 bases between them. This CDR3 region has 13 residues.